This T cell receptor beta chain was recovered during a study of OX40 agonist ivuxolimab in advanced cancers. Findings and caveats of the study: Researchers report that CD8+ T cells had, on average, more expanded clones than CD4+.

To note about this clone: The antigen is not known.

Germline CDR1 SGHRS, CDR2 YFSETQ. This CDR3 spans 15 amino acids. Trimming took off 0 bases at V and 2 bases at J, with 12 bases between the two ends. The assay was immunoSEQ multiplex PCR, and TCRdb's table has in-frame clones only and misses some. The sample lists around 55,000 clones, under 85% occurring once. The source was CD4+ or CD8+ T cells sorted from blood, collected in a trial of the OX40 agonist ivuxolimab. The sequence was obtained from an adult with an advanced solid tumor such as melanoma, head and neck, liver or kidney cancer. The V and J genes are TRBV5-1 and TRBJ2-7; the D gene is possibly TRBD2 (6 bases). CDR3 residues: CASSLAGTATYEQYF. CDR3 DNA sequence: TGCGCCAGCAGCTTGGCGGGGACTGCTACCTACGAGCAGTACTTC.